The sequence of this T cell receptor (beta chain) was determined in a study of T cells after posttransplantation cyclophosphamide. This related bone marrow graft donor gave peripheral blood on the day of marrow donation. Data came from immunoSEQ multiplex PCR; TCRdb stores just in-frame clones and leaves some out. The profile covers 40,000 to 60,000 clones, none occurring a single time. This clone was seen at least ten times. The antigen remains unidentified. Findings of the study overall: Blood and skin or GI T cell repertoires showed limited TRB overlap. After PTCy, TRB diversity resembled that of CNI/methotrexate controls. Later blood repertoires were often dominated by clones from the donor CD8+ memory compartment.

The length of the CDR3 is 14 residues. J lost 10 bases, V lost 5 bases, and 10 bases had no gene match. Germline CDR1 is SEHNR and CDR2 is FQNEAQ (reference sequence). The sample taken for sequencing was PBMCs. The clonotype originates from a man aged 40-50 years in good health, CMV-negative, and a related stem cell transplant donor. V gene TRBV7-9 combines with J gene TRBJ2-1; 8 bases are shared with TRBD2. The CDR3 protein is CASSPGTSVREQFF. CDR3 bases: TGTGCCAGCAGCCCCGGGACTAGTGTTCGGGAGCAGTTCTTC.